The 27 T cell receptor beta chains below all came from one sample that was sequenced in a study of blood T cell repertoires in COVID-19. The table came from immunoSEQ multiplex PCR; TCRdb's copy has only in-frame clones and leaves some out. The top ten hold approximately 1.2% of the sample, which has 100,000 to 140,000 clones, about 93% seen once. Source material: peripheral blood. The receptors shown here come from a woman in her twenties or thirties with acute or convalescent COVID-19.

This clone was detected a few times. The chain combines TRBV7-8 with TRBJ1-1; D call uncertain. This CDR3 has 12 residues. Germline CDR1 is SGHVS and CDR2 is FQNEAQ. Trimming removed 5 bases at V and 8 bases at J, with 12 bases between. In nucleotides, the CDR3 is TGTGCCAGCAGCCCCGTGGCAGGCGAAGCTTTCTTT. Translated: CASSPVAGEAFF.

The chain carries TRBV9 and TRBJ2-5; no reliable D call. Germline assignment: CDR1 SGDLS and CDR2 YYNGEE. The CDR3 contains 14 residues. The V and J ends lost 4 bases and 2 bases respectively, with 12 bases between them. CDR3 bases: TGTGCCAGCAGCCTCAAGTCGACTCAAGAGACCCAGTACTTC. The encoded protein is CASSLKSTQETQYF.

This rearrangement joins TRBV5-1 to TRBJ1-6; 10 bases match TRBD1. The V gene end was trimmed by 0 bases and the J gene end by 6 bases; junction bases not matched to a gene: 12. This CDR3 comprises 19 residues. CDR1 and CDR2 from the germline V gene are SGHRS and YFSETQ. The CDR3 DNA reads TGCGCCAGCAGCTTGGCCGGGACAGGGGCCTTAGGGATTAATTCACCCCTCCACTTT. Protein sequence: CASSLAGTGALGINSPLHF.

This chain joins TRBV6-5 and TRBJ2-3; 9 bases are a match to TRBD1. This CDR3 spans 15 amino acids. The germline gives CDR1 MNHEY, CDR2 SVGAGI. Unmatched junction bases numbered 4, after V lost 5 bases and J lost 1 base. CDR3 residues: CASSTGTGRTDTQYF. CDR3 nucleotide sequence: TGTGCCAGCAGTACCGGGACAGGGCGCACAGATACGCAGTATTTT.

Here the CDR3 reads CASERTTGAHSPLHF. CDR3 in DNA: TGTGCCAGTGAGAGAACTACAGGGGCCCATTCACCCCTCCACTTT. The chain joins TRBV19 to TRBJ1-6, with 7 bases lining up with TRBD1. Germline CDR1 is LNHDA and CDR2 is SQIVND (reference sequence). The J segment lost 8 bases and the V segment lost 8 bases, leaving 12 bases of the junction unmatched. The CDR3 contains 15 residues.

V is TRBV2 and J is TRBJ1-1; possibly TRBD1 for D (5 bases). The CDR3 has 13 amino acids. CDR1 is SNHLY and CDR2 is FYNNEI in the germline V gene. Trimming cost V 7 bases and J 1 base, with 10 bases left between them. CDR3 residues: CASNLGQNTEAFF. The CDR3 DNA reads as TGTGCCAGCAACCTCGGACAGAACACTGAAGCTTTCTTT.

This chain links TRBV7-8 with TRBJ2-1; 8 bases line up with TRBD2. The CDR3 extends over 14 amino acids. Trimming removed 5 bases from V and 11 bases from J; junction bases left unmatched: 11. Germline values: CDR1 SGHVS, CDR2 FQNEAQ. The DNA for the CDR3 is TGTGCCAGCAGCCCTCAACCGGGACTAGGGAAGCAGTTCTTC. It is translated as CASSPQPGLGKQFF.

This chain joins TRBV19 and TRBJ2-7; 7 positions agree with TRBD1. The germline CDR1 and CDR2 sequences are LNHDA and SQIVND (reference sequence). This CDR3 contains 15 residues. With 1 base clipped from V and 1 base from J, the junction kept 4 bases outside the gene matches. The CDR3 sequence is CASSIGTGSSYEQYF. CDR3 nucleotide sequence: TGTGCCAGTAGTATAGGGACAGGTTCGTCCTACGAGCAGTACTTC.

This chain joins TRBV15 and TRBJ2-2; D unclear. Germline V lookup: CDR1 LNHNV, CDR2 YYDKDF (reference sequence). This CDR3 has 15 residues. V was cut by 1 base and J by 2 bases, with 8 bases left in between. The CDR3 reads CATSRVTYNTGELFF. Written as DNA, the CDR3 is TGTGCCACCAGCAGAGTCACATATAACACCGGGGAGCTGTTTTTT.

This chain connects TRBV2 to TRBJ1-2; no clear D. Germline V gene data show CDR1 as SNHLY and CDR2 as FYNNEI. Trimming removed 4 bases at V and 4 bases at J, with 7 bases between. The CDR3 is made up of 12 amino acids. The CDR3: CASSVRVYGYTF. CDR3 DNA sequence: TGTGCCAGCAGTGTACGAGTCTATGGCTACACCTTC.

This chain joins TRBV14 and TRBJ2-3, with TRBD2 matching 13 bases. The CDR3 contains 18 residues. Germline V gives CDR1 SGHDN, CDR2 FVKESK. After removal of 2 bases from V and 0 bases from J, the junction contained 5 bases not matched to a gene. CDR3 in amino acids: CASSQRGTSGASTDTQYF. DNA for the CDR3: TGTGCCAGCAGCCAAAGGGGGACTAGCGGGGCTAGCACAGATACGCAGTATTTT.

The V call is TRBV12-1, the J call TRBJ2-3; the table names TRBD1, a call not compared with the DNA. TRBV12-1 is labeled a pseudogene. This CDR3 contains 16 residues. CDR3 region: CASSFPLYTGSDTQYF. CDR3 DNA sequence: TGTGCCAGCAGCTTTCCCCTATATACAGGATCAGATACGCAGTATTTT.

This clone was observed once. The CDR3 nucleotides are TGTGCCAGCAGTTTATGGCCCCCCGATACGCAGTATTTT. Translated: CASSLWPPDTQYF. The chain couples TRBV27 to TRBJ2-3; D gene ambiguous. Germline V lookup: CDR1 MNHEY, CDR2 SMNVEV (reference sequence). Trimming left V 1 base short and J 6 bases short, with 8 bases between. The CDR3 has 13 amino acids.

The gene calls are TRBV2 and TRBJ2-2; TRBD1 aligns across 8 bases. The V gene's germline CDR1 is SNHLY and CDR2 FYNNEI. The V and J ends lost 5 bases and 0 bases, in that order; junction bases with no gene match: 2. The CDR3 covers 15 residues. The chain's CDR3 is CASSRQGTNTGELFF. In DNA, the CDR3 is TGTGCCAGCAGTAGACAGGGGACGAACACCGGGGAGCTGTTTTTT.

This chain uses TRBV13 with TRBJ2-1, with TRBD2 matching over 11 bases. J lost 6 bases, V lost 5 bases, and 6 bases had no gene match. The CDR3 runs to 15 residues. Germline V lookup: CDR1 PRHDT, CDR2 FYEKMQ (reference sequence). The CDR3 region has the DNA TGTGCCAGCAGCCCCTCTAGCGGGGGGTTCAATGAGCAGTTCTTC. Translated: CASSPSSGGFNEQFF.

This clone has just one count. The chain uses TRBV15 and TRBJ1-2; a weak D match, TRBD1 (5 bases). CDR1 and CDR2 (germline): LNHNV, YYDKDF (reference sequence). Trimming took 0 bases from V and 4 from J, leaving 15 bases between them. There are 16 residues in the CDR3. The CDR3 nucleotides are TGTGCCACCAGCAGAGAGGGGACTCCCCTCGGCTATGGCTACACCTTC. Its translation is CATSREGTPLGYGYTF.

This chain connects TRBV5-6 to TRBJ2-5; tentative D call: TRBD2 (5 bases). The V gene's germline CDR1 is SGHDT and CDR2 YYEEEE. The CDR3 contains 12 residues. The germline V and J ends were trimmed by 2 bases and 6 bases, with 8 bases remaining between them. The CDR3 here is CASSFHGKTQYF. The CDR3 coding sequence is TGTGCCAGCAGCTTCCACGGGAAGACCCAGTACTTC.

The chain is built from TRBV3-1 (or the pseudogene TRBV3-2) and TRBJ2-5, with TRBD2 matching 10 bases. In germline, CDR1 is LGHDT, CDR2 YNNKEL (reference sequence). The V gene end was trimmed by 3 bases and the J gene end by 5 bases; junction bases not matched to a gene: 9. The CDR3 consists of 16 residues. Written as DNA, the CDR3 is TGTGCCAGCAGCCAGTTGTCTAGCGGGGGCGGGGAGACCCAGTACTTC. Protein product: CASSQLSSGGGETQYF.

The genes are TRBV19 and TRBJ1-6; D gene unclear. CDR1 is LNHDA, CDR2 SQIVND, per germline (reference sequence). V was pared by 5 bases and J by 8 bases, with 13 bases between. CDR3 length: 14 residues. The CDR3 region is CASSAAIGDSPLHF. In DNA, the CDR3 is TGTGCCAGTAGTGCGGCAATAGGTGATTCACCCCTCCACTTT.

Only a few counts were recorded for this clone. The junction departs from germline at one end; a sequencing error may be responsible. The chain links TRBV7-8 to TRBJ2-7; D is possibly TRBD2 (7 bases). The CDR3 sequence is 12 residues long. Germline V lookup: CDR1 SGHVS, CDR2 FQNEAQ. This chain's CDR3 is CASSLNWGGHQF. The CDR3 DNA follows: TGTGCCAGCAGCCTAAACTGGGGGGGGCATCAATTC. Supplemented by reference TRBV7-8 and TRBJ2-7, the full variable domain reads GAGVSQSPRYKVAKRGQDVALRCDPISGHVSLFWYQQALGQGPEFLTYFQNEAQLDKSGLPSDRFFAERPEGSVSTLKIQRTQQEDSAVYLCASSLNWGGHQFGPGTRLTVT.

The chain is built from TRBV7-9 and TRBJ2-7; D is undetermined. With 3 bases removed from V and 1 base from J, the gap between germline ends came to 7 bases. Germline V gene lookup returns CDR1 SEHNR and CDR2 FQNEAQ (reference sequence). CDR3 length equals 13 residues. The DNA for the CDR3 is TGTGCCAGCAGCTTGGTCAGTTCCTACGAGCAGTACTTC. Amino acids: CASSLVSSYEQYF.

Concerning this clone itself: Additional DNA sequences in this sample encode the identical CDR3. The chain carries TRBV7-2 and TRBJ2-1; TRBD2 aligns across 8 bases. The CDR3 loop spans 14 amino acids. Germline V CDR1 and CDR2: SGHTA, FQGNSA. V lost 1 base and J lost 10; bases outside the gene matches: 6. In DNA form, the CDR3 reads TGTGCCAGCAGCTTAGTGGGCGGGGGGCCGGAGCAGTTCTTC. Translating it yields CASSLVGGGPEQFF. Looking up the rest from reference TRBV7-2 and TRBJ2-1 gives the full variable domain: GAGVSQSPSNKVTEKGKDVELRCDPISGHTALYWYRQSLGQGLEFLIYFQGNSAPDKSGLPSDRFSAERTGGSVSTLTIQRTQQEDSAVYLCASSLVGGGPEQFFGPGTRLTVL.

Only one count was recorded for this clone. At one end the junction does not follow the germline gene, possibly because of a read error. The chain links TRBV23-1 to TRBJ1-5, with TRBD1 identical over 7 bases. TRBV23-1 carries the ORF label, with uncertain function. The length of the CDR3 is 15 residues. The CDR3 DNA reads as TGCACCAGCAGTCAACAGGGGACAGTTGATCAGCCCCAGCATTTT. Residues: CTSSQQGTVDQPQHF.

V usage is TRBV10-2 and J usage is TRBJ2-5; TRBD1 aligns across 8 bases. The CDR3 consists of 16 residues. Germline-derived CDR1 and CDR2 are WSHSY and SAAADI. J lost 5 bases, V lost 2 bases, and 10 bases had no gene match. CDR3 loop: CASSEKSGGARETQYF. Written as DNA, the CDR3 is TGCGCCAGCAGTGAGAAGTCAGGGGGCGCTCGGGAGACCCAGTACTTC.

The chain combines TRBV12-3 or TRBV12-4 with TRBJ2-7; 7 bases align to TRBD1. V was pared by 6 bases and J by 2 bases, with 4 bases of the junction left unmatched. This CDR3 comprises 13 residues. The CDR3 loop reads CASRGDSTYEQYF. DNA for the CDR3: TGTGCCAGCAGGGGGGACAGTACCTACGAGCAGTACTTC.

The CDR3 reads CASSTTWTVRGATTDTQYF. The CDR3 DNA reads as TGTGCCAGCAGTACCACCTGGACGGTCCGGGGGGCGACCACAGATACGCAGTATTTT. This chain uses TRBV28 with TRBJ2-3; D might be TRBD2 (7 bases). Trimming left V 5 bases short and J 2 bases short, with 26 bases between. The CDR3 length is 19 residues. Germline CDR1 and CDR2: MDHEN and SYDVKM.

Here the CDR3 reads CASSLKSGFEAFF. CDR3 DNA sequence: TGTGCCAGCAGCTTAAAATCGGGGTTTGAAGCTTTCTTT. This chain joins TRBV7-3 and TRBJ1-1; no definite D call. The germline V gene encodes CDR1 SGHTA and CDR2 FQGTGA. The CDR3 sequence is 13 residues long. The germline V and J ends were trimmed by 1 base and 7 bases, with 10 bases remaining between them.